Below, 25 T cell receptor beta chains from the same sample are listed, as sequenced in a study of shared clonotypes between healthy human individuals. Clones were sequenced by immunoSEQ multiplex PCR, and TCRdb holds only the in-frame ones, with some missing. The sample carries roughly 500,000 clones, around 78% recorded once. The sample taken for sequencing was PBMCs. Source of these receptors: a woman between 35 and 50 years old in good health. Some clones in this sample may be carry-over from other donors' samples.

The chain is built from TRBV9 and TRBJ2-3; D is undetermined. Trimming stripped 0 bases from V and 2 bases from J, with 10 bases between. The CDR3 is 15 amino acids. The germline V gene has CDR1 SGDLS and CDR2 YYNGEE. The CDR3 nucleotides read TGTGCCAGCAGCGTAGCGCAGGTTAACACAGATACGCAGTATTTT. Its protein is CASSVAQVNTDTQYF. The full variable domain, with the rest looked up from reference TRBV9 and TRBJ2-3, is DSGVTQTPKHLITATGQRVTLRCSPRSGDLSVYWYQQSLDQGLQFLIQYYNGEERAKGNILERFSAQQFPDLHSELNLSSLELGDSALYFCASSVAQVNTDTQYFGPGTRLTVL.

The J gene is TRBJ2-2, the V gene TRBV6-9, with 9 bases matching TRBD1. After removal of 3 bases from V and 5 bases from J, the junction contained 7 bases not matched to a gene. The CDR3 sequence is 16 residues long. The germline V gene encodes CDR1 MNHGY and CDR2 SVAAGI. In nucleotides, the CDR3 is TGTGCCAGCAGTTACCAAGGACAGGGGAGGACCGGGGAGCTGTTTTTT. It encodes CASSYQGQGRTGELFF.

This sequence joins TRBV5-6 and TRBJ2-7; perhaps D is TRBD1 or TRBD2 (5 bases each). V dropped 2 bases and J dropped 3 bases, with 15 bases sitting between them. Germline assignment: CDR1 SGHDT and CDR2 YYEEEE. CDR3 length: 15 amino acids. CDR3 in DNA: TGTGCCAGCAGCTTTTCAGGGACCGTGGGCTACGAGCAGTACTTC. It translates to CASSFSGTVGYEQYF.

The chain recombines TRBV2 with TRBJ1-3; TRBD1 matches at 9 bases. CDR1 is SNHLY and CDR2 is FYNNEI in the germline V gene. The CDR3 loop spans 15 amino acids. J was trimmed by 4 bases and V by 2 bases; bases with no gene match: 3. CDR3 in DNA: TGTGCCAGCAGTGAAACAGGGGGCTGGGGAAACACCATATATTTT. This gives the protein CASSETGGWGNTIYF.

In DNA form, the CDR3 reads TGCGCCAGCAGCCGACCGGGACTAGCGGGAAATCAGGAGCAGTACTTC. This encodes CASSRPGLAGNQEQYF. The J gene is TRBJ2-7, the V gene TRBV4-1, with 13 bases identical to TRBD2. V trimming: 4 bases; J trimming: 7 bases; junction bases outside the gene matches: 10. Germline loops: CDR1 MGHRA, CDR2 YSYEKL. This CDR3 has 16 amino acids.

This clone showed up just once. The chain recombines TRBV11-2 with TRBJ2-3; D is perhaps TRBD1 (5 bases). This CDR3 spans 13 amino acids. Germline V gene data show CDR1 as SGHAT and CDR2 as FQNNGV. The V end was cut by 5 bases, the J end by 0 bases, with 6 bases between. CDR3 coding DNA: TGTGCCAGCAGCAAGGGGAGCACAGATACGCAGTATTTT. It specifies CASSKGSTDTQYF. Looking up the rest from reference TRBV11-2 and TRBJ2-3 gives the full variable domain: EAGVAQSPRYKIIEKRQSVAFWCNPISGHATLYWYQQILGQGPKLLIQFQNNGVVDDSQLPKDRFSAERLKGVDSTLKIQPAKLEDSAVYLCASSKGSTDTQYFGPGTRLTVL.

The rearrangement uses TRBV4-2 and TRBJ2-3; D not certain. V lost 1 base and J lost 6, with 8 bases in between. This CDR3 comprises 13 residues. In germline, CDR1 is LGHNA, CDR2 YNFKEQ. The CDR3 reads CASSQGLGDTQYF. CDR3 coding DNA: TGTGCCAGCAGCCAAGGACTTGGGGATACGCAGTATTTT.

The chain is built from TRBV9 and TRBJ2-7; 12 nucleotides align to TRBD2. Germline V CDR1 and CDR2: SGDLS, YYNGEE. V lost 4 bases to trimming and J lost 4 bases; unmatched junction nucleotides: 9. This CDR3 is built from 16 residues. The CDR3 is CASSSTSGTSGYEQYF. In nucleotides, the CDR3 is TGTGCCAGCAGCTCAACCTCCGGGACTAGCGGGTACGAGCAGTACTTC. Full variable domain (rest looked up from reference TRBV9 and TRBJ2-7): DSGVTQTPKHLITATGQRVTLRCSPRSGDLSVYWYQQSLDQGLQFLIQYYNGEERAKGNILERFSAQQFPDLHSELNLSSLELGDSALYFCASSSTSGTSGYEQYFGPGTRLTVT.

The chain employs TRBV4-3 and TRBJ2-5; D not resolved. Germline V gives CDR1 LGHNA, CDR2 YSLEER. CDR3 length: 15 amino acids. The V end was cut by 4 bases, the J end by 2 bases, with 14 bases between. The CDR3 nucleotides are TGCGCCAGCAGCCCCTGGGTGCGAACTCAAGAGACCCAGTACTTC. Protein product: CASSPWVRTQETQYF.

The V and J genes are TRBV5-6 and TRBJ2-4; D is unresolved. The germline V gene has CDR1 SGHDT and CDR2 YYEEEE. The CDR3 loop spans 16 amino acids. The V end was cut by 4 bases, the J end by 0 bases, with 14 bases between. The CDR3 nucleotides read TGTGCCAGCAGCCCGGCTGGGTTCCTAGCCAAAAACATTCAGTACTTC. This codes for CASSPAGFLAKNIQYF. Full variable domain (rest looked up from reference TRBV5-6 and TRBJ2-4): DAGVTQSPTHLIKTRGQQVTLRCSPKSGHDTVSWYQQALGQGPQFIFQYYEEEERQRGNFPDRFSGHQFPNYSSELNVNALLLGDSALYLCASSPAGFLAKNIQYFGAGTRLSVL.

This rearrangement joins TRBV12-5 to TRBJ2-1, with a tentative D call TRBD1 (5 bases). V dropped 1 base and J dropped 4 bases, with 5 bases sitting between them. CDR1 is LGHNT and CDR2 is FRNRAP in the germline V gene. The CDR3 extends over 13 amino acids. CDR3 coding DNA: TGTGCTAGTGGTTTGGACAGGTACAATGAGCAGTTCTTC. Translation: CASGLDRYNEQFF. The full variable domain, in which reference TRBV12-5 and TRBJ2-1 provide the parts outside the CDR3, is DARVTQTPRHKVTEMGQEVTMRCQPILGHNTVFWYRQTMMQGLELLAYFRNRAPLDDSGMPKDRFSAEMPDATLATLKIQPSEPRDSAVYFCASGLDRYNEQFFGPGTRLTVL.

This clone was seen a handful of times. The V call is TRBV28, the J call TRBJ2-3, with D possibly matching TRBD2 (5 bases). V was shortened by 8 bases and J by 8 bases, with 20 bases between the two germline ends. Germline assignment: CDR1 MDHEN and CDR2 SYDVKM. The CDR3 is made up of 14 amino acids. The CDR3 spells CASEDPQFRGTQYF. The CDR3 DNA reads as TGTGCCAGCGAGGACCCCCAATTCCGGGGTACGCAGTATTTT.

The chain joins TRBV9 to TRBJ2-7; D is uncertain. Trimming took off 6 bases at V and 3 bases at J, with 16 bases between the two ends. Germline V gene sequence: CDR1 SGDLS, CDR2 YYNGEE. This CDR3 is 14 amino acids long. The CDR3 here is CASTLGPSYYEQYF. The CDR3 DNA reads TGTGCCAGCACCCTTGGTCCGAGCTACTACGAGCAGTACTTC. Full variable domain (remainder filled in from reference TRBV9 and TRBJ2-7): DSGVTQTPKHLITATGQRVTLRCSPRSGDLSVYWYQQSLDQGLQFLIQYYNGEERAKGNILERFSAQQFPDLHSELNLSSLELGDSALYFCASTLGPSYYEQYFGPGTRLTVT.

This chain joins TRBV2 and TRBJ2-7; 7 nucleotides agree with TRBD2. Trimming cost V 8 bases and J 5 bases; bases outside gene matches: 12. The CDR3 runs 14 residues. Germline V gene data show CDR1 as SNHLY and CDR2 as FYNNEI. Written as DNA, the CDR3 is TGTGCCAGCGGCCCTAGGACTAGAGACGACGAGCAGTACTTC. Its translation: CASGPRTRDDEQYF.

Comment on this clone: Distinct nucleotide sequences in the sample also encode this CDR3. The chain uses TRBV9 and TRBJ2-3; weak D call: TRBD2 (6 bases). The CDR3 extends over 16 amino acids. V was shortened by 0 bases and J by 1 base, with 12 bases between the two germline ends. Per the germline V gene, CDR1 is SGDLS and CDR2 is YYNGEE. The CDR3 DNA reads TGTGCCAGCAGCGTAGGGGCGGGCGGGGGCACAGATACGCAGTATTTT. Its protein product is CASSVGAGGGTDTQYF.

As DNA, the CDR3 is TGTGCCAGCAGCTTCCAGGGGGTGAGCTATGGCTACACCTTC. Its translation: CASSFQGVSYGYTF. The chain carries TRBV5-6 and TRBJ1-2; 7 bases align to TRBD1. The ends lost 2 bases at V and 4 bases at J; junction bases unmatched: 5. Germline V gene lookup returns CDR1 SGHDT and CDR2 YYEEEE. The CDR3 contains 14 residues.

The chain carries TRBV7-2 and TRBJ2-7; 14 bases map to TRBD2. The CDR3 sequence is 15 residues long. Germline V gene lookup returns CDR1 SGHTA and CDR2 FQGNSA. J lost 7 bases, V lost 2 bases, and 4 bases had no gene match. The CDR3, as DNA: TGTGCCAGCAGCTTAAAGGGACTAGCGGGAGAGGAGCAGTACTTC. Translating it yields CASSLKGLAGEEQYF.

This clone was counted between two and nine times. In DNA form, the CDR3 reads TGTGCCAGCAGTTTTAAGGTTCTTTCCCACACAGATACGCAGTATTTT. Its translation is CASSFKVLSHTDTQYF. The V call is TRBV28, the J call TRBJ2-3; D call uncertain. V was pared by 3 bases and J by 2 bases, with 15 bases between. Per the germline V gene, CDR1 is MDHEN and CDR2 is SYDVKM. The CDR3 runs to 16 residues.

V gene TRBV28 combines with J gene TRBJ1-1, with TRBD1 identical over 8 bases. The germline V gene has CDR1 MDHEN and CDR2 SYDVKM. Unmatched junction bases numbered 6, after V lost 7 bases and J lost 2 bases. The CDR3 totals 14 residues. This chain's CDR3 is CASTIPGGNTEAFF. CDR3 sequence (DNA): TGTGCCAGCACAATTCCAGGGGGCAACACTGAAGCTTTCTTT.

In this sample, this clone turned up a few times. The chain's CDR3 is CASSLSGWDTQYF. The CDR3, as DNA: TGTGCCAGCAGCTTGTCAGGGTGGGATACGCAGTATTTT. The chain uses TRBV7-2 and TRBJ2-3, with D possibly TRBD1 on 5 matching bases. The ends were cut back, 3 bases at V and 6 bases at J, with 10 bases in the middle. The V gene's germline CDR1 is SGHTA and CDR2 FQGNSA. The CDR3 is made up of 13 amino acids.

The chain is built from TRBV7-9 and TRBJ2-1; D is unresolved. The V gene's germline CDR1 is SEHNR and CDR2 FQNEAQ (reference sequence). This CDR3 contains 12 residues. V lost 4 bases and J lost 7, with 8 bases in between. The CDR3 sequence is CASSSWVNEQFF. The CDR3 nucleotides are TGTGCCAGCAGCTCATGGGTGAATGAGCAGTTCTTC.

The gene calls are TRBV4-2 and TRBJ1-1, with D perhaps matching TRBD1 (5 bases). The CDR3 extends over 15 amino acids. V was clipped by 3 bases and J by 1 base, with 12 bases between them. The germline CDR1 and CDR2 sequences are LGHNA and YNFKEQ. The CDR3 reads CASSHQVGGNTEAFF. The CDR3 DNA sequence: TGTGCCAGCAGCCATCAGGTGGGGGGGAACACTGAAGCTTTCTTT.

The chain is built from TRBV4-3 and TRBJ2-7; TRBD1 or TRBD2 may be the D gene (5 bases each). The V end lost 0 bases, the J end lost 3 bases, and 15 bases lay between the germline ends. This CDR3 is built from 16 residues. Germline CDR1 LGHNA, CDR2 YSLEER. The CDR3 DNA sequence: TGCGCCAGCAGCCAAGATCTAAGGGACGGGTTCTACGAGCAGTACTTC. It codes for CASSQDLRDGFYEQYF.

The sample holds one count of this clone. The chain uses TRBV29-1 and TRBJ2-1, with TRBD2 matching over 13 bases. J lost 6 bases, V lost 6 bases, and 5 bases had no gene match. CDR3 size: 14 residues. Germline CDR1 and CDR2: SQVTM and ANQGSEA. The CDR3 sequence: CSVGTSGTINEQFF. Written as DNA, the CDR3 is TGCAGCGTAGGGACTAGCGGGACCATCAATGAGCAGTTCTTC.

V and J are TRBV5-5 and TRBJ2-2, with D uncertain. From germline, CDR1 is SGHKS and CDR2 YYEKEE (reference sequence). This CDR3 is built from 13 residues. Trimming removed 2 bases at V and 1 base at J, with 3 bases between. In DNA form, the CDR3 reads TGTGCCAGCAGCTTAGGGAACACCGGGGAGCTGTTTTTT. It encodes CASSLGNTGELFF.